This TCR beta chain was sequenced during a study of T cell responses to AZD1222 COVID-19 vaccine. The CDR3 is 18 residues long. From germline, CDR1 is SGDLS and CDR2 YYNGEE. V lost 5 bases to trimming and J lost 2 bases; unmatched junction nucleotides: 14. Study-level findings and limits: Among spike-specific TCRs, nearly half reportedly target unmutated variant regions.

This clone appeared a few times. Antigen: not known. The repertoire was sequenced with immunoSEQ multiplex PCR; TCRdb's copy has only in-frame clones and lacks some. The sample holds tens of thousands of clones, 85% to 90% seen once. This sequence originates from an adult who received the AZD1222 COVID-19 vaccine. The source was peripheral blood, collected 28 days after the second AZD1222 dose. The genes are TRBV9 and TRBJ1-1; 11 bases match TRBD1. The CDR3 DNA reads as TGTGCCAGCAGGGTCCCACGGACAGGGGGCGAAGATAACACTGAAGCTTTCTTT. Amino acid sequence: CASRVPRTGGEDNTEAFF.